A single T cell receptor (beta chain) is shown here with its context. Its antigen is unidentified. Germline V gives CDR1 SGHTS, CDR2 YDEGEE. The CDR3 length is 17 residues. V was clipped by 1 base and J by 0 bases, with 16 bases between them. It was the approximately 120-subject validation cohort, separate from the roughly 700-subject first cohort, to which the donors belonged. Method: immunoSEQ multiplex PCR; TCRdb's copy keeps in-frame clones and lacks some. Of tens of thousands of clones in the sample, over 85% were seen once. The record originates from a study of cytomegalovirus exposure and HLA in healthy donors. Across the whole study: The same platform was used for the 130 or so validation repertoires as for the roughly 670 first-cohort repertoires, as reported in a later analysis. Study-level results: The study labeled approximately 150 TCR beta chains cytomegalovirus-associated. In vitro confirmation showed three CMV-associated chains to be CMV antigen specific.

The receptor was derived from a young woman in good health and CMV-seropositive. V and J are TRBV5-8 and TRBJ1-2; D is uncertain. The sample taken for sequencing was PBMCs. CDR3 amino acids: CASSLYLFNIANYGYTF. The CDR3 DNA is TGTGCCAGCAGCTTGTATCTTTTCAACATCGCTAACTATGGCTACACCTTC.